These T cell receptor beta chains were read from a single sample in a study of T-cell reconstitution after alpha-beta-depleted transplantation in children. MiXCR, run by TCRdb on the PCR reads, gives a single entry per CDR3 protein. Of 100,000 to 130,000 distinct CDR3 sequences in the sample, approximately 6.9% were seen once. This specimen consisted of PBMCs, mostly from graft donor cells, obtained 360 days after TCRalphabeta/CD19-depleted stem cell transplant. The receptors were sampled from a male patient between 2 and 9 years old who had a stem cell transplant for acute lymphoblastic leukemia, so the T cells may come from the graft donor. The CDR3 runs from the conserved cysteine through the conserved F or W. D genes are given only for firm matches. Size tells how often a clone was seen (once, few, many) or the class of an expanded clone, and some rows leave it out.

J gene,clone size,V gene,D gene,CDR3 protein,CDR3 DNA
TRBJ2-5,many,TRBV28,.,CASSLWQRQETQYF,TGTGCCAGCAGTTTATGGCAGCGCCAAGAGACCCAGTACTTC
TRBJ2-3,few,TRBV11-1,TRBD1,CASSSRQGPTTDTQYF,TGTGCCAGCAGCTCCCGACAGGGGCCGACCACAGATACGCAGTATTTT
TRBJ1-1,many,TRBV6-2/TRBV6-3,.,CASSPDTSEAFF,TGTGCCAGCAGCCCGGACACCTCTGAAGCTTTCTTT
TRBJ2-1,many,TRBV12-3/TRBV12-4,TRBD2,CASSLASGIYNEQFF,TGTGCCAGCAGTTTAGCTAGCGGGATTTACAATGAGCAGTTCTTC
TRBJ2-4,.,TRBV9,.,CASSVGAKNIQYF,TGTGCCAGCAGCGTAGGGGCCAAAAACATTCAGTACTTC
TRBJ2-2,many,TRBV29-1,TRBD1,CSVPRPDRERTGELFF,TGCAGCGTTCCACGTCCTGACAGGGAACGGACCGGGGAGCTGTTTTTT
TRBJ2-5,.,TRBV4-2,.,CASSQENRLRETQYF,TGTGCCAGCAGCCAAGAGAACAGATTAAGGGAGACCCAGTACTTC
TRBJ2-5,few,TRBV4-2,TRBD2,CASSQDPGLAGGKETQYF,TGTGCCAGCAGCCAAGACCCGGGACTAGCGGGGGGTAAAGAGACCCAGTACTTC
TRBJ1-2,few,TRBV29-1,.,CSVDWPGRFYGYTF,TGCAGCGTTGACTGGCCGGGCCGCTTCTATGGCTACACCTTC
TRBJ2-7,few,TRBV4-2,.,CASSQARGGAMNEQYF,TGTGCCAGCAGCCAGGCTCGAGGGGGAGCGATGAACGAGCAGTACTTC
TRBJ2-1,many,TRBV10-3,TRBD2,CAITGTSGRRNEQFF,TGTGCCATCACCGGGACTAGCGGGAGGAGAAATGAGCAGTTCTTC